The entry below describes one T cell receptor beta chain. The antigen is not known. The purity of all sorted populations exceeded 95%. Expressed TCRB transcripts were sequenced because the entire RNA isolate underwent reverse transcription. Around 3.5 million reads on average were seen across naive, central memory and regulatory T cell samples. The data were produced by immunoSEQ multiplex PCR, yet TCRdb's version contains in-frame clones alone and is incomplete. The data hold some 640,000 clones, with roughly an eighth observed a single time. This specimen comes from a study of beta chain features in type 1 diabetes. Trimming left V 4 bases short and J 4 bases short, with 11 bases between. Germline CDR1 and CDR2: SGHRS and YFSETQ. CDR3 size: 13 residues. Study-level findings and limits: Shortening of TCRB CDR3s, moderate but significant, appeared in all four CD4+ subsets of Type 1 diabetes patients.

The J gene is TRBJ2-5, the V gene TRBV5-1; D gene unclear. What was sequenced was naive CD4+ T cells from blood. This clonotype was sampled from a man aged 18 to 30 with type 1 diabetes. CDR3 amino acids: CASSDQILETQYF. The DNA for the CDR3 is TGCGCCAGCAGCGACCAGATTCTAGAGACCCAGTACTTC. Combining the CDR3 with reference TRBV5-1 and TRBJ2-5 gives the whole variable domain KAGVTQTPRYLIKTRGQQVTLSCSPISGHRSVSWYQQTPGQGLQFLFEYFSETQRNKGNFPGRFSGRQFSNSRSEMNVSTLELGDSALYLCASSDQILETQYFGPGTRLLVL.